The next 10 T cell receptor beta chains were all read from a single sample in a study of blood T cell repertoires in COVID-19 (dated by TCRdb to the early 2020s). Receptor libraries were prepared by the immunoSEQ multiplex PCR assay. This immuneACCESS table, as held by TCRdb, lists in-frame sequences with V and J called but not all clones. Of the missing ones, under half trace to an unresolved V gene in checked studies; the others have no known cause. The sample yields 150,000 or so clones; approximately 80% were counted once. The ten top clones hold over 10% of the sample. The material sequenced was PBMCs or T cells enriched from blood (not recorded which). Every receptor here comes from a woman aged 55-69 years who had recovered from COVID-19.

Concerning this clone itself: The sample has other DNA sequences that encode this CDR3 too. In DNA, the CDR3 is TGTGCCAGCAGCTCGGAGGTGAACACTGAAGCTTTCTTT. It translates to CASSSEVNTEAFF. V is TRBV7-8 and J is TRBJ1-1; unclear D gene. The CDR3 runs 13 residues. Deletions cut 4 bases from V and 0 bases from J, with 6 bases between. In germline, CDR1 is SGHVS, CDR2 FQNEAQ.

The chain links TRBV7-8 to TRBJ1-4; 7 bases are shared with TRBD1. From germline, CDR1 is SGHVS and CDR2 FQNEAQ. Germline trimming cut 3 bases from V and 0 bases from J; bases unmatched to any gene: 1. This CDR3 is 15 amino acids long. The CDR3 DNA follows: TGTGCCAGCAGCTTGCAGGGGGCAACTAATGAAAAACTGTTTTTT. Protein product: CASSLQGATNEKLFF. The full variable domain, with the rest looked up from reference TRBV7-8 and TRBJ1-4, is GAGVSQSPRYKVAKRGQDVALRCDPISGHVSLFWYQQALGQGPEFLTYFQNEAQLDKSGLPSDRFFAERPEGSVSTLKIQRTQQEDSAVYLCASSLQGATNEKLFFGSGTQLSVL.

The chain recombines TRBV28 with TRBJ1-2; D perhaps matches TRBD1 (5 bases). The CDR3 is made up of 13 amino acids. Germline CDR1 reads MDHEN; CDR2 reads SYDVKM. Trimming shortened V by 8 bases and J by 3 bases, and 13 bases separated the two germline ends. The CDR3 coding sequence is TGTGCCAGCGGGGGGACGGGATACTATGGCTACACCTTC. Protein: CASGGTGYYGYTF.

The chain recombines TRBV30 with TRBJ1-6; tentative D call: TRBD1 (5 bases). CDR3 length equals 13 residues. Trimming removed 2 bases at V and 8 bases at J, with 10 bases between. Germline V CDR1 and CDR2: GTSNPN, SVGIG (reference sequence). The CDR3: CAWSLRGDSPLHF. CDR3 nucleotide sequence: TGTGCCTGGAGTTTAAGGGGCGATTCACCCCTCCACTTT.

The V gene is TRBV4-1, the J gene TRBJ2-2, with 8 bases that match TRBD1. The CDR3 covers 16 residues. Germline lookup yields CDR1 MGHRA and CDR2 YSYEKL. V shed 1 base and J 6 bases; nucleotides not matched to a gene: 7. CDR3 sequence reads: CASSQGPGQAAGELFF. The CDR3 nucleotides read TGCGCCAGCAGCCAAGGCCCGGGACAGGCGGCCGGGGAGCTGTTTTTT.

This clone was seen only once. CDR3 protein: CASSMGPGTSAGNNEQFF. As DNA, the CDR3 is TGCGCCAGCAGCATGGGACCCGGGACTAGCGCTGGAAACAATGAGCAGTTCTTC. The genes are TRBV5-1 and TRBJ2-1; 10 bases map to TRBD2. V lost 4 bases, J lost 5 bases, and 15 bases stayed unmatched. Germline V gene sequence: CDR1 SGHRS, CDR2 YFSETQ. This CDR3 has 18 residues. The variable domain in full, completed from reference TRBV5-1 and TRBJ2-1, reads KAGVTQTPRYLIKTRGQQVTLSCSPISGHRSVSWYQQTPGQGLQFLFEYFSETQRNKGNFPGRFSGRQFSNSRSEMNVSTLELGDSALYLCASSMGPGTSAGNNEQFFGPGTRLTVL.

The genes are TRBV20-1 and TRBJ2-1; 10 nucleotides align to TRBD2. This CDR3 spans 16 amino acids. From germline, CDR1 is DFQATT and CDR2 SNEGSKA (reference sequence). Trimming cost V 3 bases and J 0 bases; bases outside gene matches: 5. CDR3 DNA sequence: TGCAGTGCTAGTGCCGCTAGCGGGAGCTCCTACAATGAGCAGTTCTTC. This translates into CSASAASGSSYNEQFF.

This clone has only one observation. The CDR3 DNA reads TGCGCCAGCAGCGGAACGATGACAGGGAGCTCCTACGAGCAGTACTTC. Translation: CASSGTMTGSSYEQYF. The chain couples TRBV5-1 to TRBJ2-7, with TRBD1 identical over 7 bases. J was trimmed by 0 bases and V by 4 bases; bases with no gene match: 10. This CDR3 spans 16 amino acids. The germline CDR1 and CDR2 sequences are SGHRS and YFSETQ.

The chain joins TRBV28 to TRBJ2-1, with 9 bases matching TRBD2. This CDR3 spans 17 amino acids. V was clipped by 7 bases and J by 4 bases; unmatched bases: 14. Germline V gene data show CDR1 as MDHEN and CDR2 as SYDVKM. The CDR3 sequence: CASTLGLAGRSYNEQFF. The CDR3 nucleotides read TGTGCCAGCACCTTAGGGCTAGCGGGACGATCTTACAATGAGCAGTTCTTC.

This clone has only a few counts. In DNA, the CDR3 is TGTGCCAGCGTTGGGGACAGAGCAACTAATGAAAAACTGTTTTTT. It encodes CASVGDRATNEKLFF. The chain recombines TRBV6-5 with TRBJ1-4; TRBD1 matches at 7 bases. The V gene end was trimmed by 8 bases and the J gene end by 0 bases; junction bases not matched to a gene: 6. The CDR3 has 15 amino acids. Looked up from germline, CDR1 is MNHEY and CDR2 is SVGAGI.